This T cell receptor (beta chain) was captured in a study of brain metastases from non-small cell lung cancer. There are a few counts of this clone. Its antigen remains unidentified. Notes on the study in general: T-cell infiltration was lower in brain metastases than primaries (P < 0.001).

Libraries were prepared by immunoSEQ multiplex PCR; TCRdb keeps only in-frame clonotypes and omits some of them. The sample contains more than 1,000 clones, about 80% of which appear only once. Germline V lookup: CDR1 MRHNA, CDR2 SNTAGT. V was shortened by 2 bases and J by 0 bases, with 12 bases between the two germline ends. The CDR3 totals 16 residues. The receptor's source is a donor aged 40 or older with non-small cell lung cancer. The genes are TRBV6-4 and TRBJ2-3; D remains ambiguous. The material sequenced was tissue from a brain metastasis. CDR3 in DNA: TGTGCCAGCAGTGACAGGCTAACAACTAGCACAGATACGCAGTATTTT. This encodes CASSDRLTTSTDTQYF.